This is a list of T cell receptor beta chains from one sample in a study of blood T cell repertoires in COVID-19. The protocol was immunoSEQ multiplex PCR, while the TCRdb copy is restricted to in-frame clones and leaves out a portion. The table lists 270,000 or so clones, roughly 84% of them singletons, with about 3.4% in the top ten. Sample: peripheral blood. These receptors all stem from a woman aged 18-35 years with acute or convalescent COVID-19. CDR3s include the opening cysteine and the closing phenylalanine or tryptophan. The order of the fields is D gene, J gene, V gene, clone size, CDR3 protein, CDR3 DNA. The D gene is left open where the match is weak. Size is omitted from some rows. Given values are once, few, many or a class for expanded clones.

D: NA
J: TRBJ2-4
V: TRBV23-1
size: NA
CDR3: CASSQSRHRGGSAKNIQYF
DNA: TGCGCCAGCAGTCAATCCAGGCACAGGGGAGGATCGGCCAAAAACATTCAGTACTTC

D: TRBD1
J: TRBJ1-6
V: TRBV27
size: few
CDR3: CASKGLGIRDRVDSPLHF
DNA: TGTGCCAGCAAGGGGTTAGGGATCCGGGACAGGGTTGATTCACCCCTCCACTTT

D: TRBD2
J: TRBJ2-3
V: TRBV5-1
size: NA
CDR3: CASSPNLAGSGADTQYF
DNA: TGCGCCAGCAGCCCAAACTTAGCGGGAAGTGGGGCAGATACGCAGTATTTT

D: TRBD2
J: TRBJ2-2
V: TRBV28
size: NA
CDR3: CASRGGLANTGELFF
DNA: TGTGCCAGCAGAGGGGGACTAGCGAACACCGGGGAGCTGTTTTTT

D: NA
J: TRBJ2-7
V: TRBV6-5
size: NA
CDR3: CASRWGQGEDEQYF
DNA: TGTGCCAGCAGATGGGGGCAGGGCGAAGACGAGCAGTACTTC

D: TRBD1
J: TRBJ1-1
V: TRBV5-5
size: NA
CDR3: CASSSRTGVNTEAFF
DNA: TGTGCCAGCAGCTCTAGGACAGGGGTGAACACTGAAGCTTTCTTT

D: TRBD2
J: TRBJ2-2
V: TRBV19
size: once
CDR3: CASRAGTLTGELFF
DNA: TGTGCCAGTCGAGCGGGAACGCTCACCGGGGAGCTGTTTTTT

D: NA
J: TRBJ1-1
V: TRBV2
size: NA
CDR3: CASSEGGQNTEAFF
DNA: TGTGCCAGCAGTGAAGGAGGCCAGAACACTGAAGCTTTCTTT

D: NA
J: TRBJ1-6
V: TRBV5-1
size: NA
CDR3: CASRPWDSNTRGSPLHF
DNA: TGCGCCAGCAGACCGTGGGACTCCAACACAAGGGGTTCACCCCTCCACTTT

D: TRBD2
J: TRBJ2-7
V: TRBV24-1
size: NA
CDR3: CATSESGLAGDYEQYF
DNA: TGTGCCACCAGTGAATCCGGACTAGCGGGAGACTACGAGCAGTACTTC

D: NA
J: TRBJ1-2
V: TRBV9
size: NA
CDR3: CASSVERGGYTF
DNA: TGTGCCAGCAGCGTGGAACGGGGTGGCTACACCTTC

D: NA
J: TRBJ1-2
V: TRBV6-5
size: NA
CDR3: CASSYSWQGTYGYTF
DNA: TGTGCCAGCAGTTACTCTTGGCAGGGGACCTATGGCTACACCTTC

D: TRBD2
J: TRBJ2-7
V: TRBV28
size: NA
CDR3: CASSTSVYEQYF
DNA: TGTGCCAGCAGTACTAGCGTCTACGAGCAGTACTTC

D: TRBD1
J: TRBJ2-7
V: TRBV7-2
size: few
CDR3: CASSLVGTGETYEQYF
DNA: TGTGCCAGCAGCTTAGTCGGGACAGGGGAGACCTACGAGCAGTACTTC

D: TRBD2
J: TRBJ2-3
V: TRBV6-2/TRBV6-3
size: once
CDR3: CASSYGASGLPDPQYF
DNA: TGTGCCAGCAGTTACGGGGCTAGCGGCCTCCCCGACCCGCAGTATTTT

D: NA
J: TRBJ1-4
V: TRBV11-2
size: NA
CDR3: CASSRTGSTNEKLFF
DNA: TGTGCCAGCAGCCGTACAGGGAGTACTAATGAAAAACTGTTTTTT

D: TRBD2
J: TRBJ2-1
V: TRBV7-3
size: NA
CDR3: CASSLTPPGTSGYNEQFF
DNA: TGTGCCAGCAGCTTAACCCCGCCCGGGACTAGCGGATACAATGAGCAGTTCTTC

D: NA
J: TRBJ1-3
V: TRBV5-4
size: NA
CDR3: CASSLYDYGTPGWNTIYF
DNA: TGTGCCAGCAGCCTATACGACTATGGGACACCGGGTTGGAACACCATATATTTT

D: TRBD1
J: TRBJ1-2
V: TRBV15
size: NA
CDR3: CATSASGGIGNGYTF
DNA: TGTGCCACCAGCGCATCAGGGGGCATTGGAAATGGCTACACCTTC

D: NA
J: TRBJ1-5
V: TRBV20-1
size: NA
CDR3: CSASGRSNQPQHF
DNA: TGCAGTGCTAGTGGGCGGAGCAATCAGCCCCAGCATTTT

D: NA
J: TRBJ1-6
V: TRBV7-9
size: NA
CDR3: CASSPDRGDSPLHF
DNA: TGTGCCAGCAGCCCAGACCGGGGAGATTCACCCCTCCACTTT

D: NA
J: TRBJ1-4
V: TRBV6-5
size: NA
CDR3: CASSYRGARGTEKLFF
DNA: TGTGCCAGCAGTTACCGGGGGGCCCGGGGTACGGAAAAACTGTTTTTT